The sequence of this TCR beta chain was determined in a study of PD-1 blockade in classical Hodgkin lymphoma. This clone was detected a few times. The sample's time point: cycle 4 day 1 (C4D1), after 6 weeks of nivolumab. Patients all relapsed after autologous stem cell transplantation, and there was variation in brentuximab vedotin exposure. The method was immunoSEQ multiplex PCR; TCRdb's version includes in-frame clones alone and lacks a portion of them. The sample lists 50,000 or so clones, roughly 89% occurring once. The CDR3 sequence is 16 residues long. The V end was cut by 4 bases, the J end by 0 bases, with 13 bases between. In germline, CDR1 is MNHEY, CDR2 SVGAGI.

The J gene is TRBJ2-1, the V gene TRBV6-5; D gene uncertain. This sequence was found in a human donor with classical Hodgkin lymphoma. Sequencing used peripheral blood mononuclear cells (PBMCs), obtained before the fourth cycle of nivolumab. CDR3 residues: CASSCSGSSSYNEQFF. The CDR3 DNA follows: TGTGCCAGCAGTTGCTCCGGGTCGAGCTCCTACAATGAGCAGTTCTTC.